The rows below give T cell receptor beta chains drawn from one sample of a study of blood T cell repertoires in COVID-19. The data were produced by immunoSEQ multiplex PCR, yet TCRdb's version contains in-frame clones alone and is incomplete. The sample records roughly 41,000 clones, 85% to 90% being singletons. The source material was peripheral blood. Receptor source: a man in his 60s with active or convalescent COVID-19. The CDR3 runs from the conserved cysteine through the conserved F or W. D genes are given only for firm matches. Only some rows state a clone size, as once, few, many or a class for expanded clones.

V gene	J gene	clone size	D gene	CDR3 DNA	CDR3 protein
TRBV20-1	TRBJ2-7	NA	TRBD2	TGCAGTGCTAGTCTCCTAGCGGGATCCTACGAGCAGTACTTC	CSASLLAGSYEQYF
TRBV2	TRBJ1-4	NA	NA	TGTGCCAGCAGTGAAAGGGGAAAACTGTTTTTT	CASSERGKLFF
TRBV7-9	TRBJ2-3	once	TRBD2	TGTGCCAGCTGCACAGCGGGAGTGATGGATACGCAGTATTTT	CASCTAGVMDTQYF
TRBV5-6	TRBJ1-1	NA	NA	TGTGCCAGCAGCATTGACAGGCAAAACACTGAAGCTTTCTTT	CASSIDRQNTEAFF
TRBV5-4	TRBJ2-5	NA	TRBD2	TGTGCCAGCAGCCAGGACGCGGGAGGAGGGGAGACCCAGTACTTC	CASSQDAGGGETQYF
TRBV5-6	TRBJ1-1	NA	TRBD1	TGTGCCAGCAGCTTGGGGACAGGGAAGAACACTGAAGCTTTCTTT	CASSLGTGKNTEAFF
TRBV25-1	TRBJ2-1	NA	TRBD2	TGTGCCAGCACAACTAGCGGCTTTTACAATGAGCAGTTCTTC	CASTTSGFYNEQFF
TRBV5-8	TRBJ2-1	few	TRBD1	TGTGCCAGCAGCTCCGGGACAGCGAGATACAATGAGCAGTTCTTC	CASSSGTARYNEQFF
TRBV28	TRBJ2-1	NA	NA	TGTGCCAGCAGTTCGGCCGGGAAGGGGGTCAATGAGCAGTTCTTC	CASSSAGKGVNEQFF
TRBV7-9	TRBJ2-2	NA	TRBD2	TGTGCCAGCAGCGGGGACTACCGGCCCGGGGAGCTGTTTTTT	CASSGDYRPGELFF
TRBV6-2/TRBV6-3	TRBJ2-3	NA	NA	TGTGCCAGCAGTTACTTGACAGCCACAGATACGCAGTATTTT	CASSYLTATDTQYF
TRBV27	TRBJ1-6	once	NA	TGTGCCAGCAGTTTATTAGGACAGCTTAATTCACCCCTCCACTTT	CASSLLGQLNSPLHF
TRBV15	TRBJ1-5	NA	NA	TGTGCCACCAGCAGAGCCGAAATCAGGGCAAGCAATCAGCCCCAGCATTTT	CATSRAEIRASNQPQHF
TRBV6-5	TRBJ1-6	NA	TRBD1	TGTGCCAGCAGTAAACAGGGGGAATCACCCCTCCACTTT	CASSKQGESPLHF
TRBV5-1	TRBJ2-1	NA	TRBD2	TGCGCCAGCAGCTCGGTAGCGGGATCGGTCAATGAGCAGTTCTTC	CASSSVAGSVNEQFF
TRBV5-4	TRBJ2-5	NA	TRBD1	TGTGCCAGCAGCAAATACTCCGGGACAGGGGGCGAGACCCAGTACTTC	CASSKYSGTGGETQYF
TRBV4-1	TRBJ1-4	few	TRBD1	TGCGCCACCAAGTCGACAGGGGTGGGTGAAAAACTGTTTTTT	CATKSTGVGEKLFF
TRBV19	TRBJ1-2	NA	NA	TGTGCCAGTAGTATAGATTGGACACTGTCGGGCTACACCTTC	CASSIDWTLSGYTF
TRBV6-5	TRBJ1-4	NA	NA	TGTGCCAGCGTTGACAGTTCGGAAAAACTGTTTTTT	CASVDSSEKLFF
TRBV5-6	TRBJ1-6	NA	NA	TGTGCCAGCGCCCTTTTCCTGAGCTCCTATAATTCACCCCTCCACTTT	CASALFLSSYNSPLHF
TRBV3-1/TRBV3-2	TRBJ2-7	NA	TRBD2	TGTGCCAGCAGCCGGACCTCGGCGGGAGGCTACGAGCAGTACTTC	CASSRTSAGGYEQYF
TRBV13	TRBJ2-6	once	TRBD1	TGTGCCAGCAGCTTAGGGGACAGGGGGCCCGGGGCCAACGTCCTGACTTTC	CASSLGDRGPGANVLTF
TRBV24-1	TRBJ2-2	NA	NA	TGTGCCACCAGTGTCGGGGGGGGACAGGGGAACACCGGGGAGCTGTTTTTT	CATSVGGGQGNTGELFF
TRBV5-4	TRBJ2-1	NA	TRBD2	TGTGCCAGCAGCTTCCCACTAGCGGGGGCTAATGAGCAGTTCTTC	CASSFPLAGANEQFF
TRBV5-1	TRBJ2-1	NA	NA	TGCGCCACCTCTAGGGGAATAAGCTCCTACAATGAGCAGTTCTTC	CATSRGISSYNEQFF
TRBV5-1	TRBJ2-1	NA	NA	TGCGCCAGCAGCGTCGGGGGAGGTGGGAATGAGCAGTTCTTC	CASSVGGGGNEQFF
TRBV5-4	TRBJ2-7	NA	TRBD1	TGTGCCAGCACCCGGACGGGACAGGGCTACGGCGAGCAGTACTTC	CASTRTGQGYGEQYF
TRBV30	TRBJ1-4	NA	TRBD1	TGTGCCTGGAAAGTTGGAGGGGGCCCCGAAAAACTGTTTTTT	CAWKVGGGPEKLFF
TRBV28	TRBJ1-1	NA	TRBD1	TGTGCCAGCAGTTTACCCGGGGACAGAGGAGCTTTCTTT	CASSLPGDRGAFF
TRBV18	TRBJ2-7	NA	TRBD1	TGTGCCAGCTCACCGGCGGCAGGGGGCGGGTACGAGCAGTACTTC	CASSPAAGGGYEQYF
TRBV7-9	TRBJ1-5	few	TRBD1	TGTGCCAGCAGCTCGACAGGGAGTAATCAGCCCCAGCATTTT	CASSSTGSNQPQHF
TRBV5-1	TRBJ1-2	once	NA	TGCGCCAGCACCGGGGATCCTAACTATGGCTACACCTTC	CASTGDPNYGYTF
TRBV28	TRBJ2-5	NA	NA	TGTGCCAGCATGGGCAACCACCAGGAGACCCAGTACTTC	CASMGNHQETQYF
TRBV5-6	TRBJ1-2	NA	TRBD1	TGTGCCAGCAGCTTTTTGGATCGGCAGGGGGGTCAGGGCTACACCTTC	CASSFLDRQGGQGYTF
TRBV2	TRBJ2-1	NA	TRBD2	TGTGCCAGCAGTGGACTAGCTTCGGGGACTAGCGGGAGGGCCATCATGAATGAGCAGTTCTTC	CASSGLASGTSGRAIMNEQFF
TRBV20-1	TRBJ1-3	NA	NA	TGCAGTGCTTATGAGGGAAACACCATATATTTT	CSAYEGNTIYF
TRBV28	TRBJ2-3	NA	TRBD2	TGTGCCAGCAGTTTATACCCCTCAACTAGCGTGGGCACAGATACGCAGTATTTT	CASSLYPSTSVGTDTQYF
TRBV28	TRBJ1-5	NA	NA	TGTGCCAGCAGATGGACAGAGAATCAGCCCCAGCATTTT	CASRWTENQPQHF
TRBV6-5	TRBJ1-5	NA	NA	TGTGCCAGCAGGGATCGGGAAGGCAATCAGCCCCAGCATTTT	CASRDREGNQPQHF
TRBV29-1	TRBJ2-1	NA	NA	TGCAGCGTAATCCGAACAGGGTTGGCCTACAATGAGCAGTTCTTC	CSVIRTGLAYNEQFF
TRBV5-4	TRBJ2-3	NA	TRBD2	TGTGCCAGCAGCTCGATGAGCGGGATGATGGCAGATACGCAGTATTTT	CASSSMSGMMADTQYF
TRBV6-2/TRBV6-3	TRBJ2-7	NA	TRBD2	TGTGCCAGCAGTTCCCTAGCGGGAGCCCCCTACGAGCAGTACTTC	CASSSLAGAPYEQYF
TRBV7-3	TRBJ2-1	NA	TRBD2	TGTGCCAGCAGCTTAATAGCGGGAGAATGGAATGAGCAGTTCTTC	CASSLIAGEWNEQFF
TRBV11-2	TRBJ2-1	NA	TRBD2	TGTGCCAGCAGCTCCCTAGCGGGGTATTACAATGAGCAGTTCTTC	CASSSLAGYYNEQFF
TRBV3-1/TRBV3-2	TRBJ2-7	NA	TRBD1	TGTGCCAGCAGCCAAGGACAGGGGAGCCGTGGGTACTTC	CASSQGQGSRGYF
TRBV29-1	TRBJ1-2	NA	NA	TGCAGCGTTGAAGGGAGCAATGGCTACACCTTC	CSVEGSNGYTF
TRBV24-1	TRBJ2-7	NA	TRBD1	TGTGCCACCAGTGATACCCGGACAGGGTACGAGCAGTACTTC	CATSDTRTGYEQYF